This T cell receptor (beta chain) was found in a study of T cells after yellow fever vaccination. From the 5' RACE reads, TCRdb called clonotypes with MiXCR, one entry per CDR3 protein. The sample has hundreds of thousands of distinct CDR3 sequences; roughly a fifth are singletons. The CDR3 extends over 16 amino acids. The ends lost 2 bases at V and 7 bases at J; junction bases unmatched: 10. Germline V gene data show CDR1 as LGHDT and CDR2 as YNNKEL (reference sequence). This clonotype was counted only a few times. Its antigen is unidentified. Study-wide findings and caveats: Among primary-vaccination clones, most reappeared after the booster, at around 97% for CD4 and 88% for CD8.

This clonotype was obtained from a man younger than 35 who received the YFV17D yellow fever vaccine. The chain has TRBV3-1 and TRBJ1-2, with 10 nucleotides matching TRBD1. The starting material was PBMCs, obtained approximately 22 days after the first yellow fever vaccination. CDR3 DNA: TGTGCCAGCAGCCAAATTCCGGGACAGGGGTTCTCTGGCTACACCTTC. Translating gives CASSQIPGQGFSGYTF.